A selection of T cell receptor beta chains follows, all from one sample in a study of blood T cell repertoires in COVID-19. Some clones are missing from TCRdb's copy, which holds only in-frame ones; the method was immunoSEQ multiplex PCR. Of over 150,000 clones in the sample, about 85% were seen once. Sequencing was done on a sample of peripheral blood. These TCRs come from a woman aged 55-70 years with COVID-19, enrolled during active disease. Both conserved end residues are trimmed from each CDR3.

v_call: TRBV6-5; j_call: TRBJ2-5; cdr3_aa: ASSISRVTEKTQY
v_call: TRBV9; j_call: TRBJ1-1; cdr3_aa: ASSVAGGGTEAF
v_call: TRBV12-5; j_call: TRBJ1-1; cdr3_aa: ASGTNQGTEAF
v_call: TRBV4-1; j_call: TRBJ2-3; cdr3_aa: ASSQVSSGGFSTDTQY
v_call: TRBV6-5; j_call: TRBJ1-3; cdr3_aa: ASSYSAGDGNTIY
v_call: TRBV9; j_call: TRBJ2-1; cdr3_aa: ASSALAGGGNEQF
v_call: TRBV6-1; j_call: TRBJ1-5; cdr3_aa: ASSEWQGSNQPQH
v_call: TRBV6-5; j_call: TRBJ2-3; cdr3_aa: ASGGHTSTDTQY
v_call: TRBV24-1; j_call: TRBJ2-1; cdr3_aa: ATSEGGKLANEQF
v_call: TRBV7-8; j_call: TRBJ1-1; cdr3_aa: ATQGGLNTEAF
v_call: TRBV11-2; j_call: TRBJ2-7; cdr3_aa: ASSFDGLAGAYEQY
v_call: TRBV10-2; j_call: TRBJ1-2; cdr3_aa: ASSVRVGDGYT
v_call: TRBV6-5; j_call: TRBJ2-5; cdr3_aa: ASSLQWETQY
v_call: TRBV12-5; j_call: TRBJ1-1; cdr3_aa: ASGQDSINTEAF
v_call: TRBV7-9; j_call: TRBJ2-7; cdr3_aa: ASSHSGSTTYEQY
v_call: TRBV21-1; j_call: TRBJ1-6; cdr3_aa: ASSKATGGCSSYNSPLH
v_call: TRBV29-1; j_call: TRBJ1-2; cdr3_aa: SVADYGYT
v_call: TRBV7-2; j_call: TRBJ2-7; cdr3_aa: ASSFDGTGGTYEQY
v_call: TRBV10-2; j_call: TRBJ1-1; cdr3_aa: ASSRTGQGTEAF
v_call: TRBV6-5; j_call: TRBJ1-5; cdr3_aa: ATQGTLDNQPQH
v_call: TRBV14; j_call: TRBJ2-5; cdr3_aa: ASSQVWDFQETQY
v_call: TRBV5-1; j_call: TRBJ2-1; cdr3_aa: ASSLIPSSGTRRDEQF
v_call: TRBV5-4; j_call: TRBJ2-7; cdr3_aa: ASSSLAGPTGEQY
v_call: TRBV20-1; j_call: TRBJ1-4; cdr3_aa: GWRGVEKLF
v_call: TRBV6-6; j_call: TRBJ1-5; cdr3_aa: AIQGGGNQPQH
v_call: TRBV30; j_call: TRBJ2-4; cdr3_aa: AWGSTGGEY